This T cell receptor (beta chain) was found in a study of blood T cell repertoires in COVID-19. Overall study: Sites across the United States, Italy and Spain contributed samples from acute and convalescent COVID-19. In each case, the material was cDNA or gDNA derived from T cells, B-cell-depleted T cells, or PBMCs.

Trimming pared 3 bases from V and 8 bases from J, leaving 10 bases between. This CDR3 contains 13 residues. Per the germline V gene, CDR1 is KGHSH and CDR2 is LQKENI. Methods used by the authors: Reference gene primers were amplified, and this amplification served to estimate nucleated cell counts. Method: immunoSEQ multiplex PCR; TCRdb's copy keeps in-frame clones and lacks some. V and J calls plus clone size are reproduced from that table; the DNA served to infer D and trimming. The sample yields tens of thousands of clones, around three quarters seen once. The specimen was peripheral blood. This chain uses TRBV18 with TRBJ1-4, with no clear D. This sequence originates from a woman older than 75 with acute or convalescent COVID-19. The DNA of the CDR3 is TGTGCCAGCTCACCTCCGTCGGAGGAAAAACTGTTTTTT. Translated, it gives CASSPPSEEKLFF.